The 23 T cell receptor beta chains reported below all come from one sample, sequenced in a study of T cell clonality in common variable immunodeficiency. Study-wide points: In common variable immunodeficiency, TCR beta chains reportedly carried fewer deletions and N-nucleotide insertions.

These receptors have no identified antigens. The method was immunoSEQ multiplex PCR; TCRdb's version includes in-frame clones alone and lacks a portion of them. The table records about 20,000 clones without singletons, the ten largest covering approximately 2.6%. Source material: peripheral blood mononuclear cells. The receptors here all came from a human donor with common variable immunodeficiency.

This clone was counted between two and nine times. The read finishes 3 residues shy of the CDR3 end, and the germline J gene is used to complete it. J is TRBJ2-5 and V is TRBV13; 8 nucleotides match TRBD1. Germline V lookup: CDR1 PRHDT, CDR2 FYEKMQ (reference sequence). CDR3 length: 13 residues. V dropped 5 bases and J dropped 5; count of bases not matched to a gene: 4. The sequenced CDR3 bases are TGTGCCAGCAGCCACAGGGGGTCGGAGACC. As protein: CASSHRGSET. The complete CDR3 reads CASSHRGSETQYF.

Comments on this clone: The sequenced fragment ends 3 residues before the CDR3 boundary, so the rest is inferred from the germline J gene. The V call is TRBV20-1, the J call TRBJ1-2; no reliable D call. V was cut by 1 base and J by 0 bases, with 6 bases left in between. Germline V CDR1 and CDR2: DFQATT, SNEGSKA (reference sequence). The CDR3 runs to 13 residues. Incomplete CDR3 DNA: TGCAGTGCTAGAGCTCCAGCTAACTATGGC. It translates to CSARAPANYG. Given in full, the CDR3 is CSARAPANYGYTF.

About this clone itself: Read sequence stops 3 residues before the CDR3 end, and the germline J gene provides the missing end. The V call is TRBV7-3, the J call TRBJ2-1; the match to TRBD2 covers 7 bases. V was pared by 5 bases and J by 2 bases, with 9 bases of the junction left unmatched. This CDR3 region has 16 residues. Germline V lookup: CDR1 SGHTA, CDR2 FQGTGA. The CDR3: CASSIVSGTTYNEQFF. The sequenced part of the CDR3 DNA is TGTGCCAGCAGCATCGTTTCCGGGACTACCTACAATGAG.

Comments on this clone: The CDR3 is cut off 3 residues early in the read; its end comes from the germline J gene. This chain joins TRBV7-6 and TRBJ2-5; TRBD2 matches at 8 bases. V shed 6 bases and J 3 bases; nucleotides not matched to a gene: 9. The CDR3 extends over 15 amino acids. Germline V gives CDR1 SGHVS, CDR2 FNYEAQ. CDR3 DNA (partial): TGTGCCAGCAGTTTCCGAGCGGGAGAGGAAGAGACC. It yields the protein CASSFRAGEEET. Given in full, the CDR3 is CASSFRAGEEETQYF.

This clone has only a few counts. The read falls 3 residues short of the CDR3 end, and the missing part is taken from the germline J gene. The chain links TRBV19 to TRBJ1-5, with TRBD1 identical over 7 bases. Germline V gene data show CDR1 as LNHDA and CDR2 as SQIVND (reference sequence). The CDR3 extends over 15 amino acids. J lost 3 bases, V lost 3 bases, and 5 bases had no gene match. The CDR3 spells CASSIAQGVNQPQHF. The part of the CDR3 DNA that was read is TGTGCCAGTAGTATTGCGCAGGGGGTCAATCAGCCC.

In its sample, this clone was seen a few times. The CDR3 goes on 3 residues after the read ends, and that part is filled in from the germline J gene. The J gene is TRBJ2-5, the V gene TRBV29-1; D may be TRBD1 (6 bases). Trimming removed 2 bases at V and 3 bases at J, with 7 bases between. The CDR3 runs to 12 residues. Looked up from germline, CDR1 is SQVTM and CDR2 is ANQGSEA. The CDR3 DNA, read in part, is TGCAGCGTTGAACAGGGGAAAGAGACC. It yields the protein CSVEQGKET. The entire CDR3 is CSVEQGKETQYF.

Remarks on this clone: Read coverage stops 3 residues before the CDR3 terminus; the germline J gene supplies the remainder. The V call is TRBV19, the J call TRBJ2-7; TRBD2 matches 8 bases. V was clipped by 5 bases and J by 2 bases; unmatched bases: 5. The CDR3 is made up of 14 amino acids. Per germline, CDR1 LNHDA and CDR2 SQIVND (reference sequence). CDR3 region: CASSFRTSPYEQYF. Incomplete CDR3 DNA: TGTGCCAGTAGTTTTAGGACTAGCCCCTACGAG. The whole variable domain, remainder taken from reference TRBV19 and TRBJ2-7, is DGGITQSPKYLFRKEGQNVTLSCEQNLNHDAMYWYRQDPGQGLRLIYYSQIVNDFQKGDIAEGYSVSREKKESFPLTVTSAQKNPTAFYLCASSFRTSPYEQYFGPGTRLTVT.

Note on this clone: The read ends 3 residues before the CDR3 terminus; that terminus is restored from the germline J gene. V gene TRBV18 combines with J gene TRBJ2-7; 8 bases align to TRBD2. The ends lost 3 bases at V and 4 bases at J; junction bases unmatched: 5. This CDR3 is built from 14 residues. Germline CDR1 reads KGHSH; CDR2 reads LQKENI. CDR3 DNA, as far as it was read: TGTGCCAGCTCACCGATGGCGGGAGGATACGAG. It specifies CASSPMAGGYE. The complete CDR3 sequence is CASSPMAGGYEQYF.

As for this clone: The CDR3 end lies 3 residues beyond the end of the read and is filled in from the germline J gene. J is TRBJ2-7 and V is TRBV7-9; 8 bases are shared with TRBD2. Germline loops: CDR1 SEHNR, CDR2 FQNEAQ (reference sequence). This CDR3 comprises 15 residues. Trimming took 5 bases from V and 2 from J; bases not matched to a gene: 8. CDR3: CASSQRLASTYEQYF. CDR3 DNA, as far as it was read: TGTGCCAGCAGCCAACGACTAGCGAGCACCTACGAG.

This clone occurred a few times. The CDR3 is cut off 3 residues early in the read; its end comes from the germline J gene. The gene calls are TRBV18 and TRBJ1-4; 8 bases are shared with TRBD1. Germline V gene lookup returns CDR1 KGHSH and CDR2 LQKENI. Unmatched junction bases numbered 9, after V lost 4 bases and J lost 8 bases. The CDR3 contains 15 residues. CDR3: CASSLSRGPQEKLFF. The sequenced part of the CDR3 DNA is TGTGCCAGCTCACTCTCCAGGGGGCCGCAGGAAAAA.

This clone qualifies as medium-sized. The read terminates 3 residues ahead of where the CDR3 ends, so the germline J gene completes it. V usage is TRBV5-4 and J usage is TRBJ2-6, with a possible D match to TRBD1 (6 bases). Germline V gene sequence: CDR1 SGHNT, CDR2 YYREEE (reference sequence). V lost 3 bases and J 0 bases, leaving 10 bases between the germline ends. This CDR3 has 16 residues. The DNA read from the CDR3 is TGTGCCAGCAGCTCCTACAGGGTCTCTGGGGCCAACGTC. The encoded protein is CASSSYRVSGANV. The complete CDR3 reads CASSSYRVSGANVLTF.

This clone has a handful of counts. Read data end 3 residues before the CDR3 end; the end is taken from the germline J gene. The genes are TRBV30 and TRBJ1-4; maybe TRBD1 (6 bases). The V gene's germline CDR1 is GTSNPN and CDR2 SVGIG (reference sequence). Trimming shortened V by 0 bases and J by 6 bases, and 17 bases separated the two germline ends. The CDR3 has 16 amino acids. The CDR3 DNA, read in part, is TGTGCCTGGAGTGTACAGGGTAGAACTACCTATGAAAAA. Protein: CAWSVQGRTTYEK. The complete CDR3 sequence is CAWSVQGRTTYEKLFF.

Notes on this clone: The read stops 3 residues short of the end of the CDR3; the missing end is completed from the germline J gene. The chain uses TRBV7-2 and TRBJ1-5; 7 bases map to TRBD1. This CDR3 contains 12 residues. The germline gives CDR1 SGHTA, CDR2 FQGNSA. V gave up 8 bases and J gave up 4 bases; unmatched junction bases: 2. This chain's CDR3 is CASGTANQPQHF. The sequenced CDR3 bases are TGTGCCAGCGGGACAGCTAATCAGCCC.

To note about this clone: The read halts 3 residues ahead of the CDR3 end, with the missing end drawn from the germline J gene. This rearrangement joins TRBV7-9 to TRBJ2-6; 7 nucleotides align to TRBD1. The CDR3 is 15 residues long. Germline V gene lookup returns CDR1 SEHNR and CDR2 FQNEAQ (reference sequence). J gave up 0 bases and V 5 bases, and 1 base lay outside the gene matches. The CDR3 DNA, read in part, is TGTGCCAGCAGCCGGACAGGCTCTGGGGCCAACGTC. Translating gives CASSRTGSGANV. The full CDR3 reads CASSRTGSGANVLTF.

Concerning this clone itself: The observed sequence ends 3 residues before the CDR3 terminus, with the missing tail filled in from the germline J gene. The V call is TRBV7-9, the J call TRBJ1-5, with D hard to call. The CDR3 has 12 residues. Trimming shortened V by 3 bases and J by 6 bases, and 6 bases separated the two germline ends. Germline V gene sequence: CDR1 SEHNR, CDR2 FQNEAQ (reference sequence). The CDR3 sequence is CASSFPGQPQHF. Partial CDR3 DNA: TGTGCCAGCAGCTTCCCAGGTCAGCCC.

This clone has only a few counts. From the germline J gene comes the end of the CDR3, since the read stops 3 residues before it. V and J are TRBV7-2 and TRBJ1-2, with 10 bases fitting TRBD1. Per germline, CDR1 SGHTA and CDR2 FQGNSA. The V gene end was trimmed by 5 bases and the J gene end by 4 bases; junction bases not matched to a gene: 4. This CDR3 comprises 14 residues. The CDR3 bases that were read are TGTGCCAGCAGCCGGGACAGGGGAAGCTATGGC. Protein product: CASSRDRGSYG. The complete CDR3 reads CASSRDRGSYGYTF.

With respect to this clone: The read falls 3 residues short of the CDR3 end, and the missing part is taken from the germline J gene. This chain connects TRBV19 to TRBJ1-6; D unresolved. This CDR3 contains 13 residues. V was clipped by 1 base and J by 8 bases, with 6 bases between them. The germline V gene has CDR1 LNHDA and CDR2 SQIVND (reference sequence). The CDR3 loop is CASSIGPDSPLHF. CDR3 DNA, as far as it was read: TGTGCCAGTAGTATAGGCCCAGATTCACCC.

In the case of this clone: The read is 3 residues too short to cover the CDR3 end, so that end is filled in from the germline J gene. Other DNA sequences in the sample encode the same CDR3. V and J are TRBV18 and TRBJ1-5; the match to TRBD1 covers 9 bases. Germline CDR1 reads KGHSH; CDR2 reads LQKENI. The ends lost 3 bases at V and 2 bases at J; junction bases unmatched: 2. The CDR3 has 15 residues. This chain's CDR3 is CASSPGQGGNQPQHF. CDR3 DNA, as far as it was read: TGTGCCAGCTCACCGGGACAGGGAGGCAATCAGCCC.

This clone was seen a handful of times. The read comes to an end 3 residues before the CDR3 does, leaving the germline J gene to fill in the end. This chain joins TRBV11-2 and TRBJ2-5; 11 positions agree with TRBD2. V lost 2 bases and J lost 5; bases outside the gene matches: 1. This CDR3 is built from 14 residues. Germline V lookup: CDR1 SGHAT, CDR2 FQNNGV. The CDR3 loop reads CASSLRTSGETQYF. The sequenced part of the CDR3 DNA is TGTGCCAGCAGCTTACGGACTAGCGGGGAGACC.

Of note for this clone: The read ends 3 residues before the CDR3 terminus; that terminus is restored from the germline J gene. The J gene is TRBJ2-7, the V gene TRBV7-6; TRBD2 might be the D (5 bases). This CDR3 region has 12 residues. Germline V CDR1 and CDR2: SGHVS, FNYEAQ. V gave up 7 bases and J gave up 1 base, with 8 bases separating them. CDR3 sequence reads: CASTSGSYEQYF. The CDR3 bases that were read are TGTGCCAGCACCTCGGGGTCCTACGAG.

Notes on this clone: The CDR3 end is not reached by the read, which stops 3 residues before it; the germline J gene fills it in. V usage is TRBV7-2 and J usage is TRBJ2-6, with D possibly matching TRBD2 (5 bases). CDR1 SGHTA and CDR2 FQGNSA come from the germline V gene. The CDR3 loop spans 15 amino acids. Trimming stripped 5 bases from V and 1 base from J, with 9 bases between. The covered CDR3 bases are TGTGCCAGCAGCCGGAGAGGGTCTGGGGCCAACGTC. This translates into CASSRRGSGANV. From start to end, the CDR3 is CASSRRGSGANVLTF.

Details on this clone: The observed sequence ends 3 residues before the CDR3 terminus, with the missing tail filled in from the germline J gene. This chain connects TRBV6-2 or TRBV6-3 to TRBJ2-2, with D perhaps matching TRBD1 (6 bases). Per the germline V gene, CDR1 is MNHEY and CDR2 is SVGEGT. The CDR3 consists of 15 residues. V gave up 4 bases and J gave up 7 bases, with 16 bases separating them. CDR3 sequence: CASSSPPRGFGELFF. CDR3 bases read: TGTGCCAGCAGTTCGCCCCCCAGGGGATTCGGGGAG.

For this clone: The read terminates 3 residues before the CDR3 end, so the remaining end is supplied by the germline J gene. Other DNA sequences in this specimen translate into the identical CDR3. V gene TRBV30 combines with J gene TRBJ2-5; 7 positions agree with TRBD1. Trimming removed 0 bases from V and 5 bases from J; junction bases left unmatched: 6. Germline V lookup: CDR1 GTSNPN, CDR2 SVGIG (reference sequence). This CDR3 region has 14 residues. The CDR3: CAWSVGQGVETQYF. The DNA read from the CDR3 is TGTGCCTGGAGTGTAGGGCAGGGGGTGGAGACC.